This TCR beta chain was recovered during a study of blood T cell repertoires in COVID-19 (TCRdb year 2020). With regard to the full study: Samples from collaborators originated in the United States, Italy and Spain and spanned both the acute and convalescent phases of COVID-19. The material from the prospective study consisted of cDNA or gDNA derived from T cells, B-cell-depleted T cells, or PBMCs. Subjects who had been exposed to COVID-19, were actively infected with it, or had recovered from it provided the deeply sampled blood TCRbeta repertoires that made up the dataset. The repertoires were made available in a free public database intended to serve as a resource for research on the immune response to SARS-CoV-2. Samples came from the ongoing ImmuneRACE study (first 160 participants) plus 1,254 subjects from 6 global collaborators. The sample metadata nearly always contained a de-identified subject ID, COVID-19 status, age in years and sex. Where HLA class I and class II types were available, the types were taken from metadata supplied by the sample provider, not from assay-based typing.

TCRbeta CDR3 regions were amplified from genomic DNA using the immunoSEQ Assay, a bias-controlled multiplex PCR. The original methods were these. Within the assay, amplification of reference gene primers was used to estimate how many nucleated cells each sample contained. Sequence reads were collapsed and filtered to measure the absolute abundance of every unique TCRbeta CDR3 rearrangement. For each sample, productive Simpson clonality was calculated as the square root of Simpson's diversity index across productive rearrangements. In TCRdb, the immuneACCESS table is reduced to in-frame sequences with V and J assigned. These tables do not hold every clone; where another copy was compared, an unresolved V gene accounts for under half, and the others remain unexplained. That table furnishes V, J and clone size, whereas the DNA furnished D and trimming. In all, the sample holds over 200,000 clones, and 88% of those were seen once. Clones ranked in the top ten supply 2.7% of the sample.

The germline V end is reduced by 5 bases and the J end by 7 bases; junction bases left unmatched: 6. Per the germline V gene, KGHDR is the CDR1 and SFDVKD is the CDR2. The CDR3 holds 14 amino acids from the cysteine to the phenylalanine. Only the CDR3 DNA is retained, 42 bases long and in frame from the first base. Study-wide findings and limitations: The amount of clinical and demographic metadata varied by source and participant and was provided uncurated.

The collaborating institutions used their own protocols to collect whole blood in K2EDTA tubes. For TCRbeta analysis, collaborators shipped samples as frozen whole blood, isolated PBMCs, or DNA extracted from either of those sample types. On this clone: It lacks a known antigen. Base qualities were left out, and no much larger clone turns up one base away.

Sequencing input: peripheral blood. The origin of this receptor is a woman aged 55-75 years with acute or convalescent COVID-19. The chain is made from TRBV24-1 and TRBJ1-1, and 10 junction bases match TRBD1. The DNA sequence follows: TGTGCCACCAGTGTCAAAGGGACAGGGGATGAAGCTTTCTTT. It translates as CATSVKGTGDEAFF.